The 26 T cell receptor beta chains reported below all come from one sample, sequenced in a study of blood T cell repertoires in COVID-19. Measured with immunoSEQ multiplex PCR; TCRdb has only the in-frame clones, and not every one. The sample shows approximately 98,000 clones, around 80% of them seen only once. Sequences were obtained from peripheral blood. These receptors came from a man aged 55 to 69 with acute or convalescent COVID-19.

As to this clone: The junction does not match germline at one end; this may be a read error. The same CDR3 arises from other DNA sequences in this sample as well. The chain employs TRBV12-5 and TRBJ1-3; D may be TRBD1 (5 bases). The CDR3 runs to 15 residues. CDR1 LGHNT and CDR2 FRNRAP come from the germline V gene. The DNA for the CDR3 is TGTGCTAGCGGTTTAGGGACTGTCTCTGGAAACACCATATATTTT. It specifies CASGLGTVSGNTIYF.

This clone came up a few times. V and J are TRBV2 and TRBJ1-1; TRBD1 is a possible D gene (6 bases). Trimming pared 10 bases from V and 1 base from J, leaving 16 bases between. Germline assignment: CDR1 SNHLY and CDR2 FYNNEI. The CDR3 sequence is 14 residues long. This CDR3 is CATQGETGNTEAFF. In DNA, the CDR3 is TGTGCCACCCAGGGAGAGACAGGGAACACTGAAGCTTTCTTT.

Here the CDR3 DNA reads TGTGCCAGCAAAGCCTCCTACGAGCAGTACTTC. It encodes CASKASYEQYF. This sequence joins TRBV2 and TRBJ2-7; D unclear. CDR1 and CDR2 from the germline V gene are SNHLY and FYNNEI. V gave up 7 bases and J gave up 0 bases, with 4 bases separating them. The CDR3 sequence is 11 residues long.

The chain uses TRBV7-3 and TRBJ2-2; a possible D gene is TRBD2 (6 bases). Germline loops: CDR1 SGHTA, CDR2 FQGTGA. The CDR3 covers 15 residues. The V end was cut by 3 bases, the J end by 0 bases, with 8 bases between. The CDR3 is CASSFGGANTGELFF. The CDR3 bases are TGTGCCAGCAGCTTTGGAGGGGCGAACACCGGGGAGCTGTTTTTT.

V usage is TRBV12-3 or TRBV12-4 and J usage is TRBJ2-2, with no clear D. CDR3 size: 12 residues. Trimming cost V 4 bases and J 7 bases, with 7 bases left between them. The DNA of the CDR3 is TGTGCCAGCAGTTCAGGCAGCGGGGAGCTGTTTTTT. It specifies CASSSGSGELFF.

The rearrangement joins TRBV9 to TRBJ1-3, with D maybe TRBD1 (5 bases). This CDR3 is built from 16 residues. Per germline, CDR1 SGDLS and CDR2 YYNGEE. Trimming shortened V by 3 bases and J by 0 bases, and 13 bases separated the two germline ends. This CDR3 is CASSERDLSSGNTIYF. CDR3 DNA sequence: TGTGCCAGCAGCGAGCGGGACCTTAGCTCTGGAAACACCATATATTTT.

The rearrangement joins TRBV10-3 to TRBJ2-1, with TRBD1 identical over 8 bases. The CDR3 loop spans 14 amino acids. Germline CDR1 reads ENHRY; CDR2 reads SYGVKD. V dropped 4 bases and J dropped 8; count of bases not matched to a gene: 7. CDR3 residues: CAISVTTGVYEQFF. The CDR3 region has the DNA TGTGCCATCAGTGTGACGACAGGGGTGTATGAGCAGTTCTTC.

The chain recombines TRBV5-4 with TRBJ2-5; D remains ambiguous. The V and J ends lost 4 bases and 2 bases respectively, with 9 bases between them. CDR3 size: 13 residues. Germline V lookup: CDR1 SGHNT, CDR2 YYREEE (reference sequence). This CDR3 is CASSIEYQETQYF. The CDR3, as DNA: TGTGCCAGCAGCATAGAGTATCAAGAGACCCAGTACTTC.

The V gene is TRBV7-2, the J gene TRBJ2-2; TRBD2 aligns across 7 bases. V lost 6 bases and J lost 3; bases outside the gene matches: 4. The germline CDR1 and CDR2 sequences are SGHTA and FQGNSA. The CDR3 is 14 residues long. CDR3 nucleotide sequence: TGTGCCAGCAGGCTTGGGGGGGACACCGGGGAGCTGTTTTTT. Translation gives CASRLGGDTGELFF. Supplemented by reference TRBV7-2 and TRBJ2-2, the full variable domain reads GAGVSQSPSNKVTEKGKDVELRCDPISGHTALYWYRQSLGQGLEFLIYFQGNSAPDKSGLPSDRFSAERTGGSVSTLTIQRTQQEDSAVYLCASRLGGDTGELFFGEGSRLTVL.

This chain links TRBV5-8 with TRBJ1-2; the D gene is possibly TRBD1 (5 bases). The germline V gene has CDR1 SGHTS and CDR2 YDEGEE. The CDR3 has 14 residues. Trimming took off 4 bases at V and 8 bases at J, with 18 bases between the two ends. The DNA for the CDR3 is TGTGCCAGCAGCCACGACCGGGACGGGGGAGGCTACACCTTC. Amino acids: CASSHDRDGGGYTF.

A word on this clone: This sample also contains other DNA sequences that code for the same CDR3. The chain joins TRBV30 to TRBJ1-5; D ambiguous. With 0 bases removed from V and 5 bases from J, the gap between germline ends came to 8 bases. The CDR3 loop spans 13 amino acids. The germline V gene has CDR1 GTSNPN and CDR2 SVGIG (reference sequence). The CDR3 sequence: CAWSVRGDQPQHF. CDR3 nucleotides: TGTGCCTGGAGTGTACGGGGAGATCAGCCCCAGCATTTT.

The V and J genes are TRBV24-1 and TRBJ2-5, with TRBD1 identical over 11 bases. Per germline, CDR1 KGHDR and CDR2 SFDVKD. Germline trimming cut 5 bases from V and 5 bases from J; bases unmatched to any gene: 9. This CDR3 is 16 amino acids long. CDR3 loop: CATSAPGTGGRETQYF. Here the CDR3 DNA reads TGTGCCACCAGTGCCCCTGGGACAGGGGGTCGCGAGACCCAGTACTTC.

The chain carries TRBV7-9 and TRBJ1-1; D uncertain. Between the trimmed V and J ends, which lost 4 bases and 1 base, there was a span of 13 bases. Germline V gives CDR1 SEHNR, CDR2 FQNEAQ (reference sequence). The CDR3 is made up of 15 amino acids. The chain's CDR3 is CASSSGGGRNTEAFF. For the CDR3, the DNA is TGTGCCAGCAGCTCGGGTGGTGGGAGGAACACTGAAGCTTTCTTT. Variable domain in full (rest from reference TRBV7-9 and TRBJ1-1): DTGVSQNPRHKITKRGQNVTFRCDPISEHNRLYWYRQTLGQGPEFLTYFQNEAQLEKSRLLSDRFSAERPKGSFSTLEIQRTEQGDSAMYLCASSSGGGRNTEAFFGQGTRLTVV.

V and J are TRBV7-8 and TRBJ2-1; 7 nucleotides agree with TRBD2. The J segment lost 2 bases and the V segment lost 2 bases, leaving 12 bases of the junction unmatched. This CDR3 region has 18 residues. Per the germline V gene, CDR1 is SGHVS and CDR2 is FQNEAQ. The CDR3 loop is CASSLKTSPRMAYNEQFF. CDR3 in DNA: TGTGCCAGCAGCTTAAAGACTAGCCCCCGAATGGCCTACAATGAGCAGTTCTTC.

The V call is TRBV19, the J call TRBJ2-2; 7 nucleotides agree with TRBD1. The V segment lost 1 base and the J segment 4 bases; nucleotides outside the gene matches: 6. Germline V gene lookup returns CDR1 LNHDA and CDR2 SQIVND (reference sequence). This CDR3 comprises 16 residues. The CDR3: CASSIGVGTATGELFF. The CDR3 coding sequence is TGTGCCAGTAGTATAGGAGTTGGGACAGCCACCGGGGAGCTGTTTTTT.

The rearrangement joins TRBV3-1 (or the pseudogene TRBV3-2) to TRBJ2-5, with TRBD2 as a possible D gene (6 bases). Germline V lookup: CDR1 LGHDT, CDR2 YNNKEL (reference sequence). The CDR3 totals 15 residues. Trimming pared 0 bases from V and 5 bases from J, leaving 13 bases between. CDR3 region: CASSQEVGGWETQYF. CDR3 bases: TGTGCCAGCAGCCAAGAGGTGGGGGGTTGGGAGACCCAGTACTTC.

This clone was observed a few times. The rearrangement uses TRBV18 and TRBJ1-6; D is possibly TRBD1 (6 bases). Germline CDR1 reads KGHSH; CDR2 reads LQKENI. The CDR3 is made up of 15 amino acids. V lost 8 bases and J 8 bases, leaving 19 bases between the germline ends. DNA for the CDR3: TGTGCCAGCCGCCGTGGGGTCGAGGGGGATTCACCCCTCCACTTT. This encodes CASRRGVEGDSPLHF.

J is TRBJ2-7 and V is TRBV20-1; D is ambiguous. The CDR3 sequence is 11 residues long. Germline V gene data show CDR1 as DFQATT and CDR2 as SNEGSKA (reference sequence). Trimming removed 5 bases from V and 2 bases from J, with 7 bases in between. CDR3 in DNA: TGCAGTGCTCGTTCTGCCTACGAGCAGTACTTC. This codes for CSARSAYEQYF.

DNA of the CDR3: TGTGCCAGCAGTCCTCCCGGTCGAGAAAACTATGGCTACACCTTC. Amino acid sequence: CASSPPGRENYGYTF. V gene TRBV7-9 combines with J gene TRBJ1-2; D unclear. Germline-derived CDR1 and CDR2 are SEHNR and FQNEAQ (reference sequence). The CDR3 totals 15 residues. Between the trimmed V and J ends, which lost 6 bases and 2 bases, there was a span of 16 bases.

The CDR3 is CASSSLAGGQEQYF. DNA of the CDR3: TGTGCCAGCAGCTCATTAGCGGGGGGGCAAGAGCAGTACTTC. V usage is TRBV6-5 and J usage is TRBJ2-7; 11 positions match TRBD2. The CDR3 totals 14 residues. The germline V gene encodes CDR1 MNHEY and CDR2 SVGAGI. With V trimmed by 6 bases and J by 7 bases, 8 bases remained unmatched.

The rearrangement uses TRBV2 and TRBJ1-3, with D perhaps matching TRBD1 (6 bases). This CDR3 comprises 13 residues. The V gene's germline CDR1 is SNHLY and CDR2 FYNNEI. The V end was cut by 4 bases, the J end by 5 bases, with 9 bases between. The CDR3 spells CASSGTERNTIYF. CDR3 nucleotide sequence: TGTGCCAGCAGTGGGACAGAGAGAAACACCATATATTTT.

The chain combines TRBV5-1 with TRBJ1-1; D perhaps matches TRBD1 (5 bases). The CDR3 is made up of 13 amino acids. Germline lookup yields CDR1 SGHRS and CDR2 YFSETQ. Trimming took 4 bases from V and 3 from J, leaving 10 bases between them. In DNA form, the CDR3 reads TGCGCCAGCAGCCGGGGGTTGGACACTGAAGCTTTCTTT. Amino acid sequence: CASSRGLDTEAFF.

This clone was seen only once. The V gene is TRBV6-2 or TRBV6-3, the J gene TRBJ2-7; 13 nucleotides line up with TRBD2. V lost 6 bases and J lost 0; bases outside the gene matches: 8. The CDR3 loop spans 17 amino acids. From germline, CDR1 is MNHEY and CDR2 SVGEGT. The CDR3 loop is CASSDMGLAGTSYEQYV. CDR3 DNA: TGTGCCAGCAGCGACATGGGACTAGCGGGGACCTCCTACGAGCAGTACGTC.

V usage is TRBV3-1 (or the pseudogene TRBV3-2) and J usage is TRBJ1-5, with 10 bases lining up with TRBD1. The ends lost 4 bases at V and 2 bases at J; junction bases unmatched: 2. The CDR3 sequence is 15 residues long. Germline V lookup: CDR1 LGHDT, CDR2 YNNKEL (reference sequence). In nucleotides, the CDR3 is TGTGCCAGCAGCCCCGGGACAGGGGGCAATCAGCCCCAGCATTTT. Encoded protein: CASSPGTGGNQPQHF.

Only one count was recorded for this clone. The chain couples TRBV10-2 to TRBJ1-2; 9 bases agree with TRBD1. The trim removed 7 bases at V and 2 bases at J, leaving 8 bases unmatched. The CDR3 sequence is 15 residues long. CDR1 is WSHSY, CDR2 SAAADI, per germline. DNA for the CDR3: TGCGCCAGCACTTCACAGGGGGCAGGAAACTATGGCTACACCTTC. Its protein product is CASTSQGAGNYGYTF.

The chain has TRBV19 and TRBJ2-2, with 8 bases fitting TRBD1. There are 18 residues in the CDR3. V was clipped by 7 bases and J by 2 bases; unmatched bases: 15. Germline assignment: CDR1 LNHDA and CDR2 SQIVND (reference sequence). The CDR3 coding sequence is TGTGCCAGTAATTCACCAGGTTGGGGACAGGTCAACACCGGGGAGCTGTTTTTT. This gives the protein CASNSPGWGQVNTGELFF.